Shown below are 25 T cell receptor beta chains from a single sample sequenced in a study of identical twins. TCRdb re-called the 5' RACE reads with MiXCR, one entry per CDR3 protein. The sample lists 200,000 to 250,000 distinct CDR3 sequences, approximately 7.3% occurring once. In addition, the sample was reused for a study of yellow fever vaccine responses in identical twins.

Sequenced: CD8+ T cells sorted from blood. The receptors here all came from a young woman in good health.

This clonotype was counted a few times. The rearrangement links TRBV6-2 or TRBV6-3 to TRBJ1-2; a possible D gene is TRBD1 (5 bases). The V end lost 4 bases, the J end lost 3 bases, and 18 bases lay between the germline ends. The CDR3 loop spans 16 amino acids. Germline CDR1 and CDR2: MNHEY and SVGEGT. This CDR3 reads CASSSKDSIEDYGYTF. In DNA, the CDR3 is TGTGCCAGCAGTTCTAAAGACAGTATCGAAGACTATGGCTACACCTTC.

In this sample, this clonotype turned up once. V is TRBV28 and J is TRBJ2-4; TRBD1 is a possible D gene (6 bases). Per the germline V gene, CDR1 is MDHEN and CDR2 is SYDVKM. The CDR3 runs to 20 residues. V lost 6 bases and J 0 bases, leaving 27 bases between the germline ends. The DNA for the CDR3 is TGTGCCAGCAGAACCGACAGGTCGGATATCTCTCCGGTAGCCAAAAACATTCAGTACTTC. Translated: CASRTDRSDISPVAKNIQYF.

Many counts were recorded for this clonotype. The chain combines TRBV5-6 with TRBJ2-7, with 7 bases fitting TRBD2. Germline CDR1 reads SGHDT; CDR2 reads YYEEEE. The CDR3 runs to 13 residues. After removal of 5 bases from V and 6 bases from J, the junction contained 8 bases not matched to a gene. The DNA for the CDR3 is TGTGCCAGCAGTTTTCGACTAGCAGGCGAGCAGTACGTC. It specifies CASSFRLAGEQYV.

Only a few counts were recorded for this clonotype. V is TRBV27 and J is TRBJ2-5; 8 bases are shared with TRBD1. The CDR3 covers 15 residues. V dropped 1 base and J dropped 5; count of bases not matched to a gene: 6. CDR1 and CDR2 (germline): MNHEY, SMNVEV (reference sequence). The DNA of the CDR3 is TGTGCCAGCAGTTTATTCCAGGGGGCATGGGAGACCCAGTACTTC. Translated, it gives CASSLFQGAWETQYF.

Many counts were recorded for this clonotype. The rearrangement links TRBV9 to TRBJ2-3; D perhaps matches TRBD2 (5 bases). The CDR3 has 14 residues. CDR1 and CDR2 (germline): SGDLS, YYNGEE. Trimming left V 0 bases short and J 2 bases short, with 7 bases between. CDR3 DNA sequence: TGTGCCAGCAGCGTAGAGGGAGACACAGATACGCAGTATTTT. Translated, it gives CASSVEGDTDTQYF. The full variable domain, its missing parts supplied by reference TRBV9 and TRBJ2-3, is DSGVTQTPKHLITATGQRVTLRCSPRSGDLSVYWYQQSLDQGLQFLIQYYNGEERAKGNILERFSAQQFPDLHSELNLSSLELGDSALYFCASSVEGDTDTQYFGPGTRLTVL.

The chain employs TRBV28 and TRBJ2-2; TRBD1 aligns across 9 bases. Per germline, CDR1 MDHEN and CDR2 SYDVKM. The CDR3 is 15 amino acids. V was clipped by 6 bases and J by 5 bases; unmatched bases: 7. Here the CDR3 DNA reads TGTGCCAGCAGACAGGGGGCCCTAACAACCGGGGAGCTGTTTTTT. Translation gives CASRQGALTTGELFF.

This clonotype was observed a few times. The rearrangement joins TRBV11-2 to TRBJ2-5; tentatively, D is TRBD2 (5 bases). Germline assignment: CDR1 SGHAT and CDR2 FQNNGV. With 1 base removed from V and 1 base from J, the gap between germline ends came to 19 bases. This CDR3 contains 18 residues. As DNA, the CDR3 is TGTGCCAGCAGCTTAGGGGAAACAAGCGGAAGAACCCAAGAGACCCAGTACTTC. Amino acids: CASSLGETSGRTQETQYF.

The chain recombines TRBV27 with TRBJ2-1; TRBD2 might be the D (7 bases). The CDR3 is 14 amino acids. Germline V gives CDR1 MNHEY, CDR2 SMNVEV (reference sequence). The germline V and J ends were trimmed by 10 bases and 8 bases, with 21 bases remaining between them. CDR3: CATSPKGGRDEQFF. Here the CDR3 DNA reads TGTGCCACCTCACCCAAGGGGGGGCGGGATGAGCAGTTCTTC.

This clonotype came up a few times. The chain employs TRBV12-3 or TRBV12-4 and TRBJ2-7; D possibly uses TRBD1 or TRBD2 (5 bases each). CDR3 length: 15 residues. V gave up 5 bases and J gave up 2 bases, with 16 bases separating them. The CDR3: CASSTPGARPYEQYF. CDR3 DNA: TGTGCCAGCAGTACCCCCGGGGCCCGGCCCTACGAGCAGTACTTC.

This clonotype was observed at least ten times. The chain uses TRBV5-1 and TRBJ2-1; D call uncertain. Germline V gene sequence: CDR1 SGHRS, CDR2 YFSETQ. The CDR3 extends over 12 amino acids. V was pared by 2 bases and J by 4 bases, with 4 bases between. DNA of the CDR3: TGCGCCAGCAGCTTTACATACAATGAGCAGTTCTTC. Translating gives CASSFTYNEQFF.

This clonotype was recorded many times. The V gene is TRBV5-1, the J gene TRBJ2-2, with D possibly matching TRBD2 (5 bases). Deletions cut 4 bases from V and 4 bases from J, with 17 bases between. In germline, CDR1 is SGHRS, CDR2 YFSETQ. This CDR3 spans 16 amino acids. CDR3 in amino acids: CASSGTLLGGTGELFF. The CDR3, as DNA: TGCGCCAGCAGCGGAACCCTTCTAGGAGGCACCGGGGAGCTGTTTTTT.

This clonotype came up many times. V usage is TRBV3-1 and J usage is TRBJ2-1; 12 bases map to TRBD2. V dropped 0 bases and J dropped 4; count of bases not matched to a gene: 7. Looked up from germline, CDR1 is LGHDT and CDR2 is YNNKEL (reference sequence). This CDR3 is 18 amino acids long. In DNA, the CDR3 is TGTGCCAGCAGCCAAGAAGCACTAGCGGGGGGTCCATACAATGAGCAGTTCTTC. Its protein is CASSQEALAGGPYNEQFF.

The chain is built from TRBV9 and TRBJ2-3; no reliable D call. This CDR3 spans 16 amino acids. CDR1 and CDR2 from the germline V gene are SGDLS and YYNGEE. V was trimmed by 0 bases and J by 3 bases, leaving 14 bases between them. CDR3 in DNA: TGTGCCAGCAGCGTAGGGACCCAAGTATGGACAGATACGCAGTATTTT. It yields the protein CASSVGTQVWTDTQYF.

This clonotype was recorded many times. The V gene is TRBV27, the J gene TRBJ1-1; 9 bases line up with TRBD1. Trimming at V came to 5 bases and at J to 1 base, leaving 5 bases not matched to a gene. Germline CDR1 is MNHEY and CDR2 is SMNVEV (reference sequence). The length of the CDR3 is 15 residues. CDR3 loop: CASSPGTGWNTEAFF. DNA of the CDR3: TGTGCCAGCAGTCCTGGGACAGGGTGGAACACTGAAGCTTTCTTT.

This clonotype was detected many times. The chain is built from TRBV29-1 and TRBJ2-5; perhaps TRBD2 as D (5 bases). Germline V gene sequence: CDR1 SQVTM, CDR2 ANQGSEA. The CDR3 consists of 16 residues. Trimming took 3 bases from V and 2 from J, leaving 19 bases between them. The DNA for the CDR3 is TGCAGCGTTGATGGGCGGGTGGGTAAGAAGCAAGAGACCCAGTACTTC. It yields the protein CSVDGRVGKKQETQYF.

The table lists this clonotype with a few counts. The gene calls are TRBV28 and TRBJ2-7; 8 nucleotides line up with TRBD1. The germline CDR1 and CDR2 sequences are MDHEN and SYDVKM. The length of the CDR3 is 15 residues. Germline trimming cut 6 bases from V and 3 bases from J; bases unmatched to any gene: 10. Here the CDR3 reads CASSPGTGVLYEQYF. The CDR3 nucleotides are TGTGCCAGCAGCCCTGGGACAGGAGTGCTCTACGAGCAGTACTTC.

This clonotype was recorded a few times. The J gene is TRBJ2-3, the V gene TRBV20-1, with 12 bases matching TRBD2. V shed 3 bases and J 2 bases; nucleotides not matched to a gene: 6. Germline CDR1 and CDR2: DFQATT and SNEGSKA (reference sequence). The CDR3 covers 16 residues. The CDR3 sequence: CSASRLAGDLTDTQYF. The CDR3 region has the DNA TGCAGTGCTAGTCGACTAGCGGGGGATCTCACAGATACGCAGTATTTT.

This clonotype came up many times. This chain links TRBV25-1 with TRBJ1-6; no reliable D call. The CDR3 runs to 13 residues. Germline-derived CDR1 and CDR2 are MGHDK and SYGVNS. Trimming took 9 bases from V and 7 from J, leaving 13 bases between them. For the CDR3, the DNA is TGTGCCAGTGCTATGACCGAAAATTCACCCCTCCACTTT. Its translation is CASAMTENSPLHF.

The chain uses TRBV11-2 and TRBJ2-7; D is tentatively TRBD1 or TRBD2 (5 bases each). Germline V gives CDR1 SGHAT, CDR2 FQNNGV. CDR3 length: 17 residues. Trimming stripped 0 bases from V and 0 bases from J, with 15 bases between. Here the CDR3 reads CASSLDMGTASSYEQYV. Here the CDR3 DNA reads TGTGCCAGCAGCTTAGATATGGGGACCGCGAGCTCCTACGAGCAGTACGTC.

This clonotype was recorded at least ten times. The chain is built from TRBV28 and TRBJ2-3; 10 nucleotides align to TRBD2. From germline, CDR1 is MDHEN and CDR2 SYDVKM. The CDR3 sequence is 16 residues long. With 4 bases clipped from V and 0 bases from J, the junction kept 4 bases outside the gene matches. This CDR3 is CASSYPTSGSTDTQYF. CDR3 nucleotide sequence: TGTGCCAGCAGTTACCCGACTAGCGGGAGCACAGATACGCAGTATTTT.

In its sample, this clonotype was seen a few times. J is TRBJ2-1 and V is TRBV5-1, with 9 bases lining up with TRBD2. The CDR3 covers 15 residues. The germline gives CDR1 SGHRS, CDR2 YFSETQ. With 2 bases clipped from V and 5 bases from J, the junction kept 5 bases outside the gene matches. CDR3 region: CASSFGGGVHNEQFF. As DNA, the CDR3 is TGCGCCAGCAGCTTTGGCGGGGGGGTTCACAATGAGCAGTTCTTC.

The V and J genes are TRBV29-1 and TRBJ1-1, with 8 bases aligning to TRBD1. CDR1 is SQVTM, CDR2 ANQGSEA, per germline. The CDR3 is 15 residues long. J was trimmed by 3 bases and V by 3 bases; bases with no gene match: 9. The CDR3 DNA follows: TGCAGCGTTGATGGACGCAGGGGGCTCGACACTGAAGCTTTCTTT. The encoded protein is CSVDGRRGLDTEAFF.

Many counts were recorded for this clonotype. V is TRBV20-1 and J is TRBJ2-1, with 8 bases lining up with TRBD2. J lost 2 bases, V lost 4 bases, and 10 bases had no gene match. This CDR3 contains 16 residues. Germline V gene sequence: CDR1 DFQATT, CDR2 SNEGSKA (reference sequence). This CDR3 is CSANPRLGLAYNEQFF. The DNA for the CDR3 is TGCAGTGCTAACCCGAGGCTGGGACTAGCCTACAATGAGCAGTTCTTC.

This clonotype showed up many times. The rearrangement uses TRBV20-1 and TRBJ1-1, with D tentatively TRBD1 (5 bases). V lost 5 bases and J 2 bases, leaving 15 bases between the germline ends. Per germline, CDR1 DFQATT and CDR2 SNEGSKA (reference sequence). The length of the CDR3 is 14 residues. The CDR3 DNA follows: TGCAGTGCTTTCAGTGAGGGGAGAAACACTGAAGCTTTCTTT. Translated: CSAFSEGRNTEAFF.

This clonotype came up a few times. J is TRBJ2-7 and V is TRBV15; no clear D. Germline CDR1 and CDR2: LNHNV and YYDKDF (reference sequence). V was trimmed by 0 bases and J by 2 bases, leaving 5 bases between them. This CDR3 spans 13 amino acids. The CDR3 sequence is CATSRDRTYEQYF. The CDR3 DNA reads TGTGCCACCAGCAGAGATCGGACCTACGAGCAGTACTTC.